This entry lists 25 T cell receptor beta chains sequenced from one sample in a study of cytomegalovirus exposure and HLA in healthy donors. Method: immunoSEQ multiplex PCR; TCRdb's copy keeps in-frame clones and lacks some. The sample lists 110,000 or so clones; about 88% were seen once. Source material: PBMCs. The receptors were gathered from a young woman in good health and CMV-seropositive.

The chain employs TRBV29-1 and TRBJ2-3, with 8 bases identical to TRBD1. This CDR3 is 13 amino acids long. V was pared by 6 bases and J by 3 bases, with 5 bases of the junction left unmatched. Looked up from germline, CDR1 is SQVTM and CDR2 is ANQGSEA. CDR3 in amino acids: CSVAGQATDTQYF. The CDR3, as DNA: TGCAGCGTCGCGGGACAGGCAACAGATACGCAGTATTTT.

This chain connects TRBV11-2 to TRBJ2-1; 8 nucleotides match TRBD2. V lost 3 bases and J lost 4; bases outside the gene matches: 8. Germline CDR1 reads SGHAT; CDR2 reads FQNNGV. The length of the CDR3 is 16 residues. CDR3 nucleotide sequence: TGTGCCAGCAGCTTGGACCCCGGGGGGGCGTACAATGAGCAGTTCTTC. Translating gives CASSLDPGGAYNEQFF.

The V and J genes are TRBV6-5 and TRBJ1-5; TRBD1 matches at 7 bases. The CDR3 has 13 amino acids. V shed 5 bases, J shed 6 bases, and the junction held 4 bases outside the gene matches. Germline values: CDR1 MNHEY, CDR2 SVGAGI. Here the CDR3 reads CASSDRVGQPQHF. In DNA form, the CDR3 reads TGTGCCAGCAGTGACAGGGTCGGTCAGCCCCAGCATTTT.

The V and J genes are TRBV12-5 and TRBJ2-5; D is uncertain. The V end was cut by 6 bases, the J end by 2 bases, with 10 bases between. This CDR3 has 13 amino acids. Germline V gene sequence: CDR1 LGHNT, CDR2 FRNRAP. The CDR3 reads CASGSVPQETQYF. For the CDR3, the DNA is TGTGCTAGTGGCTCGGTTCCACAAGAGACCCAGTACTTC.

The chain is built from TRBV18 and TRBJ1-1, with TRBD1 matching 7 bases. This CDR3 is built from 16 residues. The germline V gene encodes CDR1 KGHSH and CDR2 LQKENI. V lost 4 bases and J lost 4; bases outside the gene matches: 12. The chain's CDR3 is CASSLRPGAGGTEAFF. The CDR3 nucleotides read TGTGCCAGCTCACTCCGCCCCGGGGCAGGGGGCACTGAAGCTTTCTTT.

This chain links TRBV5-1 with TRBJ2-5, with 7 bases that match TRBD1. The V gene's germline CDR1 is SGHRS and CDR2 YFSETQ. J was trimmed by 5 bases and V by 4 bases; bases with no gene match: 5. This CDR3 has 13 amino acids. CDR3: CASSRQGEETQYF. In DNA, the CDR3 is TGCGCCAGCAGCCGACAGGGAGAGGAGACCCAGTACTTC.

This chain joins TRBV2 and TRBJ1-3, with TRBD1 matching 7 bases. The germline CDR1 and CDR2 sequences are SNHLY and FYNNEI. The CDR3 covers 13 residues. V was pared by 7 bases and J by 5 bases, with 5 bases of the junction left unmatched. CDR3 in amino acids: CASTRDRRNTIYF. The CDR3 DNA follows: TGTGCCAGCACCCGGGACAGAAGAAACACCATATATTTT. Full variable domain (missing parts from reference TRBV2 and TRBJ1-3): EPEVTQTPSHQVTQMGQEVILRCVPISNHLYFYWYRQILGQKVEFLVSFYNNEISEKSEIFDDQFSVERPDGSNFTLKIRSTKLEDSAMYFCASTRDRRNTIYFGEGSWLTVV.

The genes are TRBV5-5 and TRBJ2-5; D possibly corresponds to TRBD2 (6 bases). Trimming took 4 bases from V and 5 from J, leaving 6 bases between them. This CDR3 comprises 11 residues. The germline gives CDR1 SGHKS, CDR2 YYEKEE (reference sequence). The CDR3 sequence is CASSGGETQYF. The CDR3 nucleotides are TGTGCCAGCAGCGGGGGGGAGACCCAGTACTTC.

V gene TRBV28 combines with J gene TRBJ1-2, with 7 positions matching TRBD1. The junction had 10 bases not matched to a gene; V was cut back by 4 bases and J by 8 bases. The CDR3 length is 14 residues. CDR1 MDHEN and CDR2 SYDVKM come from the germline V gene. CDR3 in DNA: TGTGCCAGCAGTTCCCCTGGAGGGGGCGGCGGCTACACCTTC. This gives the protein CASSSPGGGGGYTF.

This clone turned up a few times. J is TRBJ1-6 and V is TRBV27, with a weak D call TRBD1 (5 bases). Germline assignment: CDR1 MNHEY and CDR2 SMNVEV (reference sequence). The CDR3 has 16 amino acids. The V end was cut by 3 bases, the J end by 8 bases, with 17 bases between. CDR3 protein: CASSLSIRVAYSPLHF. Here the CDR3 DNA reads TGTGCCAGCAGTTTGTCGATCAGGGTGGCGTATTCACCCCTCCACTTT.

This clone has a single count. The chain links TRBV4-1 to TRBJ1-1; the D gene is possibly TRBD1 (5 bases). The V end lost 0 bases, the J end lost 11 bases, and 13 bases lay between the germline ends. The CDR3 is made up of 13 amino acids. Per germline, CDR1 MGHRA and CDR2 YSYEKL. The DNA for the CDR3 is TGCGCCAGCAGCCAAGAGGGGAGGACATCGGCTTTCTTT. As protein: CASSQEGRTSAFF.

This CDR3 is CARDRGNTEAFF. CDR3 coding DNA: TGTGCCAGGGACAGGGGAAACACTGAAGCTTTCTTT. V is TRBV2 and J is TRBJ1-1; 9 positions match TRBD1. Trimming removed 9 bases from V and 2 bases from J; junction bases left unmatched: 1. Germline V gives CDR1 SNHLY, CDR2 FYNNEI. The CDR3 contains 12 residues.

The chain has TRBV13 and TRBJ2-6; 10 nucleotides agree with TRBD2. Germline CDR1 PRHDT, CDR2 FYEKMQ (reference sequence). V lost 6 bases to trimming and J lost 0 bases; unmatched junction nucleotides: 5. The CDR3 has 17 amino acids. CDR3: CASREAGGTSGANVLTF. CDR3 DNA sequence: TGTGCCAGCAGAGAAGCGGGAGGGACCTCTGGGGCCAACGTCCTGACTTTC. Combining the CDR3 with reference TRBV13 and TRBJ2-6 gives the whole variable domain AAGVIQSPRHLIKEKRETATLKCYPIPRHDTVYWYQQGPGQDPQFLISFYEKMQSDKGSIPDRFSAQQFSDYHSELNMSSLELGDSALYFCASREAGGTSGANVLTFGAGSRLTVL.

J is TRBJ1-1 and V is TRBV28, with 8 nucleotides matching TRBD1. This CDR3 has 13 amino acids. Germline assignment: CDR1 MDHEN and CDR2 SYDVKM. V was pared by 10 bases and J by 0 bases, with 4 bases of the junction left unmatched. In nucleotides, the CDR3 is TGTGCCACCCGGGACAGGATGAACACTGAAGCTTTCTTT. Translation: CATRDRMNTEAFF. The variable domain in full, with the rest retrieved from reference TRBV28 and TRBJ1-1, is DVKVTQSSRYLVKRTGEKVFLECVQDMDHENMFWYRQDPGLGLRLIYFSYDVKMKEKGDIPEGYSVSREKKERFSLILESASTNQTSMYLCATRDRMNTEAFFGQGTRLTVV.

The V gene is TRBV27, the J gene TRBJ1-6; 8 bases agree with TRBD1. The CDR3 consists of 12 residues. Germline V gene data show CDR1 as MNHEY and CDR2 as SMNVEV (reference sequence). V was clipped by 6 bases and J by 10 bases; unmatched bases: 2. The CDR3 DNA reads as TGTGCCAGCAGAACAGGGGGGTCACCCCTCCACTTT. This encodes CASRTGGSPLHF.

The table lists this clone with a count of one. The V and J genes are TRBV10-3 and TRBJ2-1, with TRBD2 identical over 11 bases. The CDR3 is 15 amino acids. Germline-derived CDR1 and CDR2 are ENHRY and SYGVKD. J lost 9 bases, V lost 6 bases, and 10 bases had no gene match. CDR3 protein: CAIRTSGVAGGEQFF. The CDR3 DNA is TGTGCCATCAGGACTAGCGGGGTCGCCGGTGGTGAGCAGTTCTTC.

V usage is TRBV9 and J usage is TRBJ1-1; D uncertain. Per the germline V gene, CDR1 is SGDLS and CDR2 is YYNGEE. This CDR3 has 14 amino acids. The V end lost 0 bases, the J end lost 1 base, and 7 bases lay between the germline ends. The CDR3 region has the DNA TGTGCCAGCAGCGTAGCCCAAAAGAACACTGAAGCTTTCTTT. Amino acid sequence: CASSVAQKNTEAFF.

V gene TRBV11-2 combines with J gene TRBJ2-7, with a weak D call TRBD1 (6 bases). CDR1 and CDR2 (germline): SGHAT, FQNNGV. The V gene lost 6 bases and the J gene lost 5 bases, with 11 bases spanning the gap. The CDR3 has 12 amino acids. The CDR3 bases are TGTGCCAGCAGGACAGGTTCCAACGAGCAGTACTTC. Amino acid sequence: CASRTGSNEQYF.

The chain has TRBV25-1 and TRBJ2-5, with 12 bases fitting TRBD1. J lost 5 bases, V lost 1 base, and 5 bases had no gene match. CDR3 size: 16 residues. Germline V gene data show CDR1 as MGHDK and CDR2 as SYGVNS. CDR3 bases: TGTGCCAGCAGTGAATGGGGACAGGGGGCCGGGGAGACCCAGTACTTC. It is translated as CASSEWGQGAGETQYF.

This chain joins TRBV7-3 and TRBJ2-3; 7 bases agree with TRBD1. Germline CDR1 reads SGHTA; CDR2 reads FQGTGA. The CDR3 has 14 residues. With 5 bases clipped from V and 5 bases from J, the junction kept 7 bases outside the gene matches. The CDR3 here is CASSQGQILDTQYF. The CDR3 DNA sequence: TGTGCCAGCAGCCAGGGACAGATTTTAGATACGCAGTATTTT.

J is TRBJ2-7 and V is TRBV4-1, with TRBD2 matching over 7 bases. V trimming: 0 bases; J trimming: 0 bases; junction bases outside the gene matches: 5. This CDR3 has 16 residues. CDR1 is MGHRA, CDR2 YSYEKL, per germline. The CDR3 DNA reads TGCGCCAGCAGCCAAGACGGCGGGGGATTCTCCTACGAGCAGTACTTC. Translation: CASSQDGGGFSYEQYF.

This clone was counted between two and nine times. The V gene is TRBV15, the J gene TRBJ1-5, with a possible D match to TRBD1 (6 bases). CDR3 length equals 17 residues. The germline gives CDR1 LNHNV, CDR2 YYDKDF (reference sequence). V was cut by 5 bases and J by 0 bases, with 17 bases left in between. This CDR3 is CATSRPDRRNSNQPQHF. DNA for the CDR3: TGTGCCACCAGCCGACCCGACAGGCGAAATAGCAATCAGCCCCAGCATTTT.

The chain carries TRBV6-1 and TRBJ1-1; D not resolved. The V gene's germline CDR1 is MNHNS and CDR2 SASEGT. Trimming stripped 5 bases from V and 7 bases from J, with 8 bases between. This CDR3 comprises 11 residues. This CDR3 is CASSSEVEAFF. The CDR3 region has the DNA TGTGCCAGCAGTTCGGAGGTTGAAGCTTTCTTT.

The chain links TRBV5-6 to TRBJ2-3; TRBD2 aligns across 7 bases. The J segment lost 5 bases and the V segment lost 4 bases, leaving 10 bases of the junction unmatched. There are 15 residues in the CDR3. CDR1 is SGHDT and CDR2 is YYEEEE in the germline V gene. CDR3 nucleotides: TGTGCCAGCAGCCCCTCTAGCGGCCTCGGAGATACGCAGTATTTT. As protein: CASSPSSGLGDTQYF.

The V and J genes are TRBV4-2 and TRBJ1-5, with D perhaps TRBD1 (5 bases). This CDR3 contains 15 residues. CDR1 is LGHNA, CDR2 YNFKEQ, per germline. Trimming left V 0 bases short and J 1 base short, with 7 bases between. The CDR3 spells CASSQDRVSNQPQHF. The DNA of the CDR3 is TGTGCCAGCAGCCAAGACAGGGTGAGCAATCAGCCCCAGCATTTT.